These T cell receptor beta chains were read from a single sample in a study of T cell responses to AZD1222 COVID-19 vaccine. The repertoire was sequenced with immunoSEQ multiplex PCR; TCRdb's copy has only in-frame clones and lacks some. The table lists more than 95,000 clones, 75% to 90% of them singletons. This material consisted of peripheral blood, taken 28 days after the second AZD1222 dose. The receptor set was obtained from an adult who received the AZD1222 COVID-19 vaccine. Each CDR3 is given with its conserved first and last residue. D genes are given only for firm matches. Clone size, where shown, is once, few, many, or a class for clones that have expanded.

V	J	size	D	CDR3	DNA
TRBV30	TRBJ2-1	.	TRBD1	CAWDPGTGNNEQFF	TGTGCCTGGGACCCCGGGACAGGAAACAATGAGCAGTTCTTC
TRBV6-5	TRBJ1-5	.	TRBD1	CASSLTGGDGQPQHF	TGTGCCAGCAGTTTAACAGGGGGCGATGGTCAGCCCCAGCATTTT
TRBV15	TRBJ1-1	few	.	CATSRAPFSRDTEAFF	TGTGCCACCAGCAGAGCCCCCTTTTCCAGGGACACTGAAGCTTTCTTT
TRBV9	TRBJ2-3	.	TRBD2	CASSGNYRDYTDTQYF	TGTGCCAGCAGCGGGAACTACCGGGACTATACAGATACGCAGTATTTT
TRBV5-1	TRBJ2-5	.	.	CASSLGLSGDQETQYF	TGCGCCAGCAGCCTCGGACTTTCTGGGGATCAAGAGACCCAGTACTTC
TRBV6-2/TRBV6-3	TRBJ1-3	.	TRBD1	CASSRGQASNTIYF	TGTGCCAGCAGCCGGGGACAGGCTTCAAACACCATATATTTT
TRBV7-2	TRBJ1-1	.	.	CASSPKRGAHTEAFF	TGTGCCAGCAGCCCCAAACGGGGGGCGCACACTGAAGCTTTCTTT
TRBV29-1	TRBJ1-5	.	TRBD1	CSVVEAGGYMRGNQPQHF	TGCAGCGTTGTAGAAGCAGGGGGCTACATGAGGGGCAATCAGCCCCAGCATTTT
TRBV3-1/TRBV3-2	TRBJ2-5	.	TRBD2	CASPSGVEEETQYF	TGTGCCAGCCCGAGCGGGGTAGAGGAAGAGACCCAGTACTTC
TRBV7-2	TRBJ1-5	.	.	CASSPPGNSNQPQHF	TGTGCCAGCAGCCCCCCGGGTAACAGCAATCAGCCCCAGCATTTT
TRBV3-1/TRBV3-2	TRBJ2-5	.	.	CASSQVPERETQYF	TGTGCCAGCAGCCAAGTTCCAGAGAGAGAGACCCAGTACTTC
TRBV10-3	TRBJ1-2	.	.	CAISESQGNGYTF	TGTGCCATCAGTGAGTCGCAGGGGAATGGCTACACCTTC
TRBV30	TRBJ1-6	.	.	CAWSEGGRNSPLHF	TGTGCCTGGAGTGAGGGGGGCCGTAATTCACCCCTCCACTTT
TRBV6-2/TRBV6-3	TRBJ2-1	.	.	CASSRPGYNEQFF	TGTGCCAGCAGTCGGCCGGGGTACAATGAGCAGTTCTTC
TRBV25-1	TRBJ1-2	.	.	CASSAPDNYGYTF	TGTGCCAGCAGCGCTCCGGACAACTATGGCTACACCTTC
TRBV18	TRBJ1-1	.	.	CASSPINSQDTEAFF	TGTGCCAGCTCACCCATAAATAGTCAGGACACTGAAGCTTTCTTT
TRBV5-1	TRBJ2-1	.	TRBD2	CASSPSLSGTGGAYNEQFF	TGCGCCAGCAGTCCATCCCTCTCCGGGACCGGGGGGGCCTACAATGAGCAGTTCTTC
TRBV19	TRBJ2-7	.	TRBD1	CASSIDLFGQGENEQYF	TGTGCCAGTAGTATAGATCTCTTTGGGCAGGGGGAAAACGAGCAGTACTTC
TRBV30	TRBJ1-2	.	.	CAWSEMASASYGYTF	TGTGCCTGGAGTGAGATGGCCTCAGCCAGCTATGGCTACACCTTC
TRBV20-1	TRBJ2-5	.	.	CSAREETQYF	TGCAGTGCTAGAGAAGAGACCCAGTACTTC
TRBV10-2	TRBJ2-5	few	.	CASSVWRAKEVKTQYF	TGCGCCAGCAGTGTGTGGCGGGCCAAAGAAGTAAAGACCCAGTACTTC
TRBV10-3	TRBJ1-3	.	.	CAISKTYREVSGNTIYF	TGTGCCATCAGCAAGACCTACAGGGAAGTCTCTGGAAACACCATATATTTT
TRBV27	TRBJ2-7	.	TRBD2	CASSLSWGGYYEQYF	TGTGCCAGCAGTTTATCTTGGGGAGGGTACTACGAGCAGTACTTC
TRBV6-6	TRBJ2-5	.	TRBD2	CASSLPGGLGLALLETQYF	TGTGCCAGCAGTCTCCCGGGGGGGCTAGGCCTAGCACTCCTAGAGACCCAGTACTTC
TRBV7-2	TRBJ2-2	.	.	CASTIYTVNTGELFF	TGTGCCAGCACCATCTACACGGTGAACACCGGGGAGCTGTTTTTT
TRBV3-1/TRBV3-2	TRBJ2-7	.	.	CASSQDQHNTGEQYF	TGTGCCAGCAGCCAAGATCAACACAATACGGGCGAGCAGTACTTC
TRBV5-8	TRBJ2-7	.	TRBD2	CATALAGGSYEQYF	TGTGCCACAGCATTAGCGGGGGGCTCCTACGAGCAGTACTTC
TRBV5-4	TRBJ1-1	once	TRBD1	CASTRTGHTEAFF	TGTGCCAGCACCCGGACAGGGCATACTGAAGCTTTCTTT
TRBV2	TRBJ2-2	once	TRBD1	CASTEGTVGHSGELFF	TGTGCCAGCACCGAGGGGACAGTGGGACATTCGGGGGAGCTGTTTTTT
TRBV6-1	TRBJ1-2	.	.	CASSELERTTYGYTF	TGTGCCAGCAGTGAACTCGAACGGACAACCTATGGCTACACCTTC
TRBV6-5	TRBJ2-7	.	.	CASEGKYEQYF	TGTGCCAGCGAGGGCAAATACGAGCAGTACTTC
TRBV6-5	TRBJ2-3	.	.	CASAVGGRTDTQYF	TGTGCCAGCGCCGTGGGGGGTCGGACAGATACGCAGTATTTT
TRBV7-6	TRBJ2-1	.	TRBD1	CASSLEPGQGANEQFF	TGTGCCAGCAGCTTAGAACCGGGACAGGGTGCCAATGAGCAGTTCTTC
TRBV5-4	TRBJ1-2	.	.	CASSLGGGDYGYTF	TGTGCCAGCAGCTTGGGTGGAGGAGACTATGGCTACACCTTC
TRBV21-1	TRBJ2-1	.	.	CASSPPADGRYNEQFF	TGTGCCAGCAGCCCCCCGGCTGATGGGAGATACAATGAGCAGTTCTTC
TRBV6-5	TRBJ1-2	few	.	CASSYRVNYGYTF	TGTGCCAGCAGTTATCGGGTAAACTATGGCTACACCTTC
TRBV6-6	TRBJ2-5	.	.	CASSYQPTNQETQYF	TGTGCCAGCAGTTATCAACCTACAAACCAAGAGACCCAGTACTTC
TRBV7-3	TRBJ2-5	once	.	CASSPHPQQETQYF	TGTGCCAGCAGCCCCCACCCTCAGCAGGAGACCCAGTACTTC
TRBV2	TRBJ1-5	.	.	CASRTNRDQPQHF	TGTGCCAGCAGAACAAACAGGGATCAGCCCCAGCATTTT
TRBV5-6	TRBJ2-1	once	.	CASSLGPVSYNEQFF	TGTGCCAGCAGCCTGGGGCCAGTCTCCTACAATGAGCAGTTCTTC
TRBV27	TRBJ1-2	.	TRBD1	CASSFRDRGRGYTF	TGTGCCAGCAGTTTCCGGGACAGGGGGCGCGGCTACACCTTC